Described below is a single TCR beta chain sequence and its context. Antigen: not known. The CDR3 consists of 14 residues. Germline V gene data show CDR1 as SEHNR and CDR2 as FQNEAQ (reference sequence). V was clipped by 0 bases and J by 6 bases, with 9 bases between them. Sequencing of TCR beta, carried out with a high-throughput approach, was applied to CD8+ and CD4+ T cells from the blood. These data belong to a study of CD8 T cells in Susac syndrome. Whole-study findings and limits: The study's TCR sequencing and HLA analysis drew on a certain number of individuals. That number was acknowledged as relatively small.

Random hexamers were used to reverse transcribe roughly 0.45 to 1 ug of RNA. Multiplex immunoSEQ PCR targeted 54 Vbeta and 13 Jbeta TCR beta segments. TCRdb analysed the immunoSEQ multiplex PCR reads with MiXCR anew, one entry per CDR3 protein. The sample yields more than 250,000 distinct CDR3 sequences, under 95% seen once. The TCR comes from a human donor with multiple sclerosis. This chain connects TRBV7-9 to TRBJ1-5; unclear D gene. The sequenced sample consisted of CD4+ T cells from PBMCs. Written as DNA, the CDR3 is TGTGCCAGCAGCTTAGCAGGGTATTCTCAGCCCCAGCATTTT. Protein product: CASSLAGYSQPQHF.